These 14 T cell receptor beta chains share one sample of origin, sequenced in a study of blood T cell repertoires in COVID-19. Assay: immunoSEQ multiplex PCR; the TCRdb copy retains only in-frame clones and omits some. The sample holds approximately 59,000 clones, about 81% seen once. The specimen was peripheral blood. The receptors shown here come from an older man with acute or convalescent COVID-19.

This clone has a single count. J is TRBJ2-1 and V is TRBV11-1; D may be TRBD1 (5 bases). The CDR3 contains 15 residues. Germline-derived CDR1 and CDR2 are SGHAT and FQDESV (reference sequence). Trimming shortened V by 2 bases and J by 2 bases, and 10 bases separated the two germline ends. For the CDR3, the DNA is TGTGCCAGCAGCTTATTCCGACAGCCCTACAATGAGCAGTTCTTC. This gives the protein CASSLFRQPYNEQFF. The variable domain in full, completed from reference TRBV11-1 and TRBJ2-1, reads EAEVAQSPRYKITEKSQAVAFWCDPISGHATLYWYRQILGQGPELLVQFQDESVVDDSQLPKDRFSAERLKGVDSTLKIQPAELGDSAMYLCASSLFRQPYNEQFFGPGTRLTVL.

The CDR3 nucleotides read TGTGCCAGCAGCCCTAGGGTCGCCACAGGATCCGGGGAGCTGTTTTTT. This encodes CASSPRVATGSGELFF. The chain employs TRBV7-2 and TRBJ2-2; D perhaps matches TRBD1 (5 bases). V was clipped by 5 bases and J by 6 bases, with 19 bases between them. CDR3 length: 16 amino acids. Germline CDR1 is SGHTA and CDR2 is FQGNSA.

This clone was counted ten times or more. The CDR3 reads CASSLPTVGYTF. DNA of the CDR3: TGTGCCAGCAGCTTGCCAACAGTTGGCTACACCTTC. The V call is TRBV5-4, the J call TRBJ1-2, with no clear D. V lost 1 base and J lost 7, with 8 bases in between. Germline V CDR1 and CDR2: SGHNT, YYREEE (reference sequence). This CDR3 has 12 residues.

This chain connects TRBV3-1 (or the pseudogene TRBV3-2) to TRBJ2-6; 11 bases are shared with TRBD1. V was clipped by 0 bases and J by 7 bases; unmatched bases: 17. The germline CDR1 and CDR2 sequences are LGHDT and YNNKEL (reference sequence). The CDR3 has 21 residues. CDR3 region: CASSQEKDRGRAVGSANVLTF. The CDR3 DNA reads TGTGCCAGCAGCCAAGAAAAGGACAGGGGGCGAGCCGTTGGATCCGCCAACGTCCTGACTTTC.

This clone occurred a few times. The V gene is TRBV7-2, the J gene TRBJ1-4; TRBD1 aligns across 7 bases. V dropped 5 bases and J dropped 10; count of bases not matched to a gene: 7. In germline, CDR1 is SGHTA, CDR2 FQGNSA. The CDR3 extends over 13 amino acids. The DNA for the CDR3 is TGTGCCAGCAGCCCCAGGGGGTTCGGAAAACTGTTTTTT. Encoded protein: CASSPRGFGKLFF. The full variable domain, its missing parts supplied by reference TRBV7-2 and TRBJ1-4, is GAGVSQSPSNKVTEKGKDVELRCDPISGHTALYWYRQSLGQGLEFLIYFQGNSAPDKSGLPSDRFSAERTGGSVSTLTIQRTQQEDSAVYLCASSPRGFGKLFFGSGTQLSVL.

The chain has TRBV7-2 and TRBJ2-7; D not certain. Trimming pared 4 bases from V and 0 bases from J, leaving 4 bases between. CDR1 and CDR2 (germline): SGHTA, FQGNSA. This CDR3 has 12 residues. CDR3 sequence reads: CASSSSSYEQYF. For the CDR3, the DNA is TGTGCCAGCAGCTCGAGCTCCTACGAGCAGTACTTC.

The chain couples TRBV6-6 to TRBJ2-1; D may be TRBD1 (5 bases). Trimming cost V 8 bases and J 5 bases, with 19 bases left between them. CDR3 length: 15 amino acids. CDR1 is MNHNY and CDR2 is SVGAGI in the germline V gene (reference sequence). CDR3 nucleotides: TGTGCCAGCCGTCGACCCAGGACATCGAACAATGAGCAGTTCTTC. Its translation: CASRRPRTSNNEQFF.

This clone occurred once. This chain links TRBV20-1 with TRBJ2-7; D might be TRBD2 (6 bases). The CDR3 totals 11 residues. V lost 7 bases to trimming and J lost 9 bases, with 16 bases between them. Germline V gene data show CDR1 as DFQATT and CDR2 as SNEGSKA (reference sequence). The CDR3 DNA reads as TGCAGTGTAGGCAGGGAGGAGTCGCAGTACTTC. It translates to CSVGREESQYF.

The chain employs TRBV5-4 and TRBJ2-3, with D possibly being TRBD1 (6 bases). The ends were cut back, 5 bases at V and 2 bases at J, with 18 bases in the middle. This CDR3 has 16 amino acids. From germline, CDR1 is SGHNT and CDR2 YYREEE (reference sequence). The CDR3 loop reads CASSGFVQGFTDTQYF. In nucleotides, the CDR3 is TGTGCCAGCAGTGGCTTTGTTCAGGGGTTCACAGATACGCAGTATTTT.

The chain links TRBV24-1 to TRBJ2-1; 11 nucleotides line up with TRBD2. There are 18 residues in the CDR3. The junction had 13 bases not matched to a gene; V was cut back by 5 bases and J by 5 bases. Germline assignment: CDR1 KGHDR and CDR2 SFDVKD. CDR3 protein: CATSALGLAVSSDNEQFF. CDR3 nucleotide sequence: TGTGCCACCAGTGCGTTGGGACTAGCGGTTTCCTCGGACAATGAGCAGTTCTTC.

V and J are TRBV6-6 and TRBJ1-4; the D gene is possibly TRBD1 (5 bases). The CDR3 runs 13 residues. Germline CDR1 and CDR2: MNHNY and SVGAGI (reference sequence). With 2 bases removed from V and 14 bases from J, the gap between germline ends came to 15 bases. The CDR3 spells CASSYTDRPRLFF. CDR3 sequence (DNA): TGTGCCAGCAGTTACACCGACAGACCCCGGCTGTTTTTT.

The rearrangement uses TRBV7-2 and TRBJ1-1; no clear D gene. V lost 2 bases to trimming and J lost 1 base, with 8 bases between them. Germline V gene sequence: CDR1 SGHTA, CDR2 FQGNSA. This CDR3 has 14 residues. CDR3 nucleotides: TGTGCCAGCAGCTTAAACCCGGGGAACACTGAAGCTTTCTTT. Its protein is CASSLNPGNTEAFF.

This chain links TRBV9 with TRBJ2-6, with D possibly being TRBD2 (5 bases). The V and J ends lost 2 bases and 2 bases respectively, with 11 bases between them. This CDR3 contains 16 residues. From germline, CDR1 is SGDLS and CDR2 YYNGEE. This CDR3 reads CASSVGISPGANVLTF. CDR3 DNA: TGTGCCAGCAGCGTCGGGATTTCGCCTGGGGCCAACGTCCTGACTTTC.

V is TRBV11-2 and J is TRBJ1-1; TRBD1 agrees at 9 bases. CDR3 length: 16 residues. Per germline, CDR1 SGHAT and CDR2 FQNNGV. V trimming: 5 bases; J trimming: 0 bases; junction bases outside the gene matches: 7. DNA for the CDR3: TGTGCCAGCAGCCCCGGACAGGGGAAGATGAACACTGAAGCTTTCTTT. Its protein is CASSPGQGKMNTEAFF.